The rows below give T cell receptor beta chains drawn from one sample of a study of blood T cell repertoires in COVID-19. The data were produced by immunoSEQ multiplex PCR, yet TCRdb's version contains in-frame clones alone and is incomplete. The sample has about 240,000 clones, around 83% seen once; the top ten hold 3.4%. Sequences were obtained from peripheral blood. The receptors come from a woman aged 18-30 years with acute or convalescent COVID-19. Both conserved end residues are part of each CDR3. A D gene is named only where the DNA matches it firmly.

NA | TRBV27 | CASGGAYEQYF
NA | TRBV4-3 | CASSQDRVTTEAFF
TRBD1 | TRBV10-3 | CAIRVTGGGYGYTF
TRBD1 | TRBV19 | CASSTWESGQPYEQYF
NA | TRBV4-3 | CASSQDSTHEQFF
TRBD1 | TRBV7-9 | CASSLGDRIREQYF
NA | TRBV21-1 | CASSSHGQGDYGYTF
NA | TRBV27 | CASSFAKGLLAGNEQFF
TRBD1 | TRBV27 | CASRQGALYEQYF
TRBD2 | TRBV7-3 | CASSLYALAGNTGELFF
TRBD1 | TRBV7-9 | CASSQRGQGAYGYTF
NA | TRBV5-4 | CASSLDDRTYEQYF
TRBD1 | TRBV10-2 | CASSHPGQGYTEAFF
TRBD2 | TRBV6-2/TRBV6-3 | CASRPSGRRRETQYF
TRBD1 | TRBV28 | CASSGQGRTEAFF
TRBD1 | TRBV2 | CASTGTGPSSYNSPLHF
TRBD2 | TRBV30 | CAWSMAGGQETQYF
NA | TRBV19 | CASSILGARETQYF
TRBD2 | TRBV6-4 | CASSGTSGRGDEQFF
NA | TRBV15 | CATSRATGLSYNEQFF
TRBD2 | TRBV5-6 | CASSETGTTDNEQFF
TRBD2 | TRBV30 | CAWRVAGVGNEQFF
NA | TRBV2 | CASTETGLAKNIQYF
NA | TRBV5-1 | CASSPTPTHNSPLHF
NA | TRBV28 | CASKTGNTEAFF
NA | TRBV3-1/TRBV3-2 | CASSQGSGGSSSYNEQFF
NA | TRBV24-1 | CATSQGPFTDTQYF
TRBD2 | TRBV11-2 | CASSPGTSGITGELFF
NA | TRBV7-6 | CASSLYPGGEDIQYF
TRBD1 | TRBV6-2/TRBV6-3 | CASSYTGANEQFF
TRBD2 | TRBV11-3 | CASSFGSGSYNEQFF
NA | TRBV5-1 | CASSLSAGRTYEQYF
TRBD1 | TRBV4-3 | CASSRRGQGVNTEAFF
NA | TRBV5-6 | CASSLVGLKSSYEQYF
TRBD1 | TRBV5-4 | CASRPTTTGPHEQFF
NA | TRBV15 | CATSRGGGGTDTQYF
NA | TRBV12-3/TRBV12-4 | CASTVGGWTEAFF
NA | TRBV6-5 | CASKASGANVLTF
NA | TRBV18 | CASSPSGVRTEAFF
TRBD1 | TRBV28 | CASSFNRGSYEQYF
TRBD2 | TRBV4-1 | CASRTSVSTDTQYF
NA | TRBV6-6 | CASSWQGKEKLFF
TRBD1 | TRBV4-3 | CASSQDLILGQGLNQPQHF
NA | TRBV7-2 | CASRMGGLADTQYF
NA | TRBV2 | CASSGVGSPVNTEAFF
NA | TRBV3-1/TRBV3-2 | CASSQGGLAYNEQFF
TRBD1 | TRBV7-8 | CASSLTDRASTEAFF
TRBD2 | TRBV13 | CASGLAGTDTQYF
NA | TRBV28 | CASSSWTIAKNIQYF
TRBD1 | TRBV27 | CASSRQGVNQPQHF
NA | TRBV24-1 | CATSDLRQETQYF
TRBD1 | TRBV27 | CANSRRQGLGNQPQHF
TRBD1 | TRBV6-5 | CASSHTGVSGNTIYF
TRBD2 | TRBV2 | CASGGTSGPSLAATQYF
TRBD1 | TRBV19 | CASSLLGQGGYGYTF
TRBD1 | TRBV6-5 | CASSRTGTNHGYTF
NA | TRBV7-2 | CASSSQGYEQYF
TRBD1 | TRBV6-5 | CASRETGGSYEQYF